The 16 T cell receptor beta chains listed next were all sequenced from one sample in a study of cytomegalovirus exposure and HLA in healthy donors. Primers for the PCR totalled 60 Vbeta and 13 Jbeta. The protocol was immunoSEQ multiplex PCR, while the TCRdb copy is restricted to in-frame clones and leaves out a portion. The table records 150,000 or so clones, 65% to 80% of them present only once. The specimen sequenced was PBMCs. Receptors originate from a middle-aged man in good health and CMV-seropositive.

The V gene is TRBV28, the J gene TRBJ1-2; D is possibly TRBD1 (5 bases). Trimming removed 4 bases at V and 1 base at J, with 13 bases between. Germline-derived CDR1 and CDR2 are MDHEN and SYDVKM. CDR3 length: 15 residues. CDR3 sequence (DNA): TGTGCCAGCAGTTGGCCCGGGGGGTATAACTATGGCTACACCTTC. It yields the protein CASSWPGGYNYGYTF.

The gene calls are TRBV15 and TRBJ2-3; TRBD2 matches 10 bases. The CDR3 is 17 amino acids. V shed 0 bases, J shed 2 bases, and the junction held 5 bases outside the gene matches. From germline, CDR1 is LNHNV and CDR2 YYDKDF (reference sequence). The CDR3 DNA reads TGTGCCACCAGCAGAGATAGGCTAGCGGGAGACACAGATACGCAGTATTTT. Protein sequence: CATSRDRLAGDTDTQYF.

The rearrangement links TRBV13 to TRBJ2-5, with TRBD1 matching over 10 bases. The better agreement between TRBJ2-7 and the DNA end casts doubt on the J call. Germline values: CDR1 PRHDT, CDR2 FYEKMQ (reference sequence). The CDR3 has 14 residues. CDR3: CASSPGQGGYEQYF. CDR3 in DNA: TGTGCCAGCAGCCCAGGACAGGGGGGATACGAGCAGTACTTC.

CDR3 in DNA: TGTGCCAGCCCCGGGACTAGCGGACACGCGAACACCGGGGAGCTGTTTTTT. It translates to CASPGTSGHANTGELFF. The gene calls are TRBV27 and TRBJ2-2, with TRBD2 matching 11 bases. CDR1 and CDR2 (germline): MNHEY, SMNVEV (reference sequence). The V gene end was trimmed by 8 bases and the J gene end by 0 bases; junction bases not matched to a gene: 8. CDR3 length: 17 amino acids.

This clone has a handful of counts. This sequence joins TRBV7-9 and TRBJ2-3; D is unclear. V lost 2 bases and J 2 bases, leaving 8 bases between the germline ends. The CDR3 consists of 14 residues. CDR1 is SEHNR, CDR2 FQNEAQ, per germline (reference sequence). The CDR3 loop reads CASSLKHFTDTQYF. In nucleotides, the CDR3 is TGTGCCAGCAGCTTAAAGCATTTCACAGATACGCAGTATTTT.

This clone was seen a few times. V and J are TRBV5-6 and TRBJ1-5; D is perhaps TRBD1 (6 bases). Germline loops: CDR1 SGHDT, CDR2 YYEEEE. This CDR3 is 16 amino acids long. Trimming cost V 0 bases and J 4 bases, with 14 bases left between them. The CDR3 sequence is CASSLGTNTGNQPQHF. The CDR3 region has the DNA TGTGCCAGCAGCTTGGGGACCAACACAGGGAATCAGCCCCAGCATTTT.

The rearrangement uses TRBV19 and TRBJ1-5, with TRBD1 as a possible D gene (6 bases). V was cut by 6 bases and J by 7 bases, with 19 bases left in between. Germline V gives CDR1 LNHDA, CDR2 SQIVND (reference sequence). The CDR3 is 15 residues long. The CDR3 is CASSGTRDRRQPQHF. As DNA, the CDR3 is TGTGCCAGTAGCGGGACCCGAGACAGGCGACAGCCCCAGCATTTT. Using reference TRBV19 and TRBJ1-5 for the parts outside the CDR3, the full variable domain is DGGITQSPKYLFRKEGQNVTLSCEQNLNHDAMYWYRQDPGQGLRLIYYSQIVNDFQKGDIAEGYSVSREKKESFPLTVTSAQKNPTAFYLCASSGTRDRRQPQHFGDGTRLSIL.

This clone has just a few counts. The chain links TRBV7-3 to TRBJ1-1; tentative D call: TRBD1 (5 bases). Germline-derived CDR1 and CDR2 are SGHTA and FQGTGA. The V and J ends lost 4 bases and 7 bases respectively, with 13 bases between them. CDR3 size: 13 residues. CDR3 region: CASSSQPQGEAFF. The CDR3 bases are TGTGCCAGCAGCTCCCAACCTCAGGGTGAAGCTTTCTTT.

This sequence joins TRBV27 and TRBJ2-1; 8 positions match TRBD2. In germline, CDR1 is MNHEY, CDR2 SMNVEV (reference sequence). The CDR3 covers 12 residues. J gave up 10 bases and V 4 bases, and 3 bases lay outside the gene matches. CDR3: CASSWLAGEQFF. The CDR3 region has the DNA TGTGCCAGCAGTTGGCTAGCGGGCGAGCAGTTCTTC.

This clone occurred once. The rearrangement uses TRBV5-1 and TRBJ1-3; D ambiguous. The CDR3 runs to 16 residues. Germline CDR1 and CDR2: SGHRS and YFSETQ. V was cut by 0 bases and J by 0 bases, with 10 bases left in between. In DNA form, the CDR3 reads TGCGCCAGCAGCTTGGTTGCTCTAAGCTCTGGAAACACCATATATTTT. Translated: CASSLVALSSGNTIYF.

The chain is built from TRBV6-5 and TRBJ2-2; D is perhaps TRBD2 (6 bases). Trimming took off 4 bases at V and 8 bases at J, with 8 bases between the two ends. In germline, CDR1 is MNHEY, CDR2 SVGAGI. The CDR3 extends over 12 amino acids. The CDR3: CASSSGEGELFF. The CDR3 coding sequence is TGTGCCAGCAGTTCGGGGGAGGGGGAGCTGTTTTTT.

The V call is TRBV29-1, the J call TRBJ2-1; the match to TRBD1 covers 7 bases. The V gene's germline CDR1 is SQVTM and CDR2 ANQGSEA. The trim removed 6 bases at V and 4 bases at J, leaving 3 bases unmatched. The CDR3 runs to 12 residues. DNA for the CDR3: TGCAGCGTCTCGACAGGGTACAATGAGCAGTTCTTC. Amino acids: CSVSTGYNEQFF.

The genes are TRBV28 and TRBJ2-7; a weak D match, TRBD2 (6 bases). CDR3 length: 15 amino acids. Germline V gene sequence: CDR1 MDHEN, CDR2 SYDVKM. V was shortened by 7 bases and J by 2 bases, with 18 bases between the two germline ends. CDR3 sequence (DNA): TGTGCCAGCAAAGCGGGCACCCCTACCCCCTACGAGCAGTACTTC. This encodes CASKAGTPTPYEQYF. The full variable domain, rest sourced from reference TRBV28 and TRBJ2-7, is DVKVTQSSRYLVKRTGEKVFLECVQDMDHENMFWYRQDPGLGLRLIYFSYDVKMKEKGDIPEGYSVSREKKERFSLILESASTNQTSMYLCASKAGTPTPYEQYFGPGTRLTVT.

The chain has TRBV10-1 and TRBJ2-5, with a weak D call TRBD2 (6 bases). V was trimmed by 8 bases and J by 1 base, leaving 20 bases between them. Germline lookup yields CDR1 WNHNN and CDR2 SYGVQD (reference sequence). The CDR3 contains 16 residues. The DNA for the CDR3 is TGCGCCAGCGCCGGAGGGAGCCGAGGACTCCAAGAGACCCAGTACTTC. This encodes CASAGGSRGLQETQYF.

The rearrangement links TRBV2 to TRBJ1-5, with D unresolved. Trimming cost V 6 bases and J 4 bases, with 10 bases left between them. This CDR3 spans 13 amino acids. Germline CDR1 is SNHLY and CDR2 is FYNNEI. The CDR3 DNA is TGTGCCAGCAGGAAGGAGGTAAATCAGCCCCAGCATTTT. Encoded protein: CASRKEVNQPQHF.

CDR3 amino acids: CAISAQLNTGELFF. The CDR3 coding sequence is TGTGCCATCAGTGCCCAGTTGAACACCGGGGAGCTGTTTTTT. This chain connects TRBV10-3 to TRBJ2-2; the D is unclear. With 4 bases removed from V and 1 base from J, the gap between germline ends came to 7 bases. The CDR3 length is 14 residues. Germline V gene lookup returns CDR1 ENHRY and CDR2 SYGVKD.